Included here is one TCR beta chain sequence, with context. Its antigen is as yet unknown. Repertoires were generated with immunoSEQ multiplex PCR, while TCRdb's copy carries only in-frame clones and drops some. This table has 600,000 to 750,000 clones, 60% to 80% appearing once. This sample was taken from a study of shared clonotypes between healthy human individuals. The study, taken as a whole, reports: Clonotypes shared by all four donors outscored non-shared clonotypes in generation probability. Shared clonotypes: roughly 4.5% naive CD4, around 3.7% naive CD8, about 2.2% memory CD4, around 0.4% memory CD8.

Trimming shortened V by 7 bases and J by 1 base, and 17 bases separated the two germline ends. The CDR3 loop spans 15 amino acids. CDR1 and CDR2 (germline): SGHTA, FQGNSA. The sample comprised memory CD4+ T cells sorted from blood. Subset indicated: CD45RA-negative fraction. The TCR sequence derives from a woman in her twenties or thirties in good health. This chain joins TRBV7-2 and TRBJ2-7, with D possibly matching TRBD2 (7 bases). CDR3 bases: TGTGCCAGCACCTTGGGGGCTAGCGGATCCTACGAGCAGTACTTC. Translating gives CASTLGASGSYEQYF.